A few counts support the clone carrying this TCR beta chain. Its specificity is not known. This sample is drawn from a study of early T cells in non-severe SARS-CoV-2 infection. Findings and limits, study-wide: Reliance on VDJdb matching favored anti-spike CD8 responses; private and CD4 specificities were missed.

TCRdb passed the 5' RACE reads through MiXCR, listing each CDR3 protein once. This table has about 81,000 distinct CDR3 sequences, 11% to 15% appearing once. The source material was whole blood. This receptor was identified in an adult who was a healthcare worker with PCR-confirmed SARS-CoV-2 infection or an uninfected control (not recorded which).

The CDR3 spells CASSKRSSSYEQYF. In nucleotides, the CDR3 is TGTGCCAGCAGCAAGAGGAGTAGCTCCTACGAGCAGTACTTC. The chain carries TRBV5-4 and TRBJ2-7; D uncertain. V was shortened by 4 bases and J by 0 bases, with 11 bases between the two germline ends. The CDR3 is 14 amino acids. Germline V gene data show CDR1 as SGHNT and CDR2 as YYREEE (reference sequence).